This TCR beta chain was retrieved from a study of chemoradiotherapy in HPV16-positive cancers. The repertoire was sequenced with immunoSEQ multiplex PCR; TCRdb's copy has only in-frame clones and lacks some. The sample consists of 6,000 to 9,000 clones, nearly 80% of them appearing once. CDR1 SGDLS and CDR2 YYNGEE come from the germline V gene. This CDR3 is 14 amino acids long. V dropped 3 bases and J dropped 9; count of bases not matched to a gene: 9. Collection of the sample occurred from a patient who underwent chemoradiotherapy. The sequence derives from a human donor with HPV-associated anogenital cancer. This rearrangement joins TRBV9 to TRBJ2-1; 7 nucleotides line up with TRBD2. CDR3 coding DNA: TGTGCCAGCAGCGGGGGAGGCTTAGCGGGTGAGCAGTTCTTC. This sequence encodes CASSGGGLAGEQFF.